Presented here are 19 T cell receptor beta chains from one specimen sequenced in a study of T cells in Graves' hyperthyroidism and ophthalmopathy. Amplified TCR beta CDR3 regions came from RNA transcripts. First-round RT-PCR of the TCR CDR3 relied on the HTBI primer set. TCRdb itself ran the multiplex PCR reads through MiXCR, one entry per CDR3 protein. The sample contains hundreds of thousands of distinct CDR3 sequences, approximately 20% of which appear only once. Sequencing was carried out using blood. The receptors stem from a man between 35 and 55 years old with Graves' ophthalmopathy.

This clonotype was seen a single time. The chain joins TRBV4-2 to TRBJ2-3; 10 bases agree with TRBD2. The CDR3 consists of 17 residues. V was pared by 1 base and J by 3 bases, with 7 bases of the junction left unmatched. Germline loops: CDR1 LGHNA, CDR2 YNFKEQ. The CDR3 sequence is CASSQGLTSGNTDTQYF. The DNA of the CDR3 is TGTGCCAGCAGCCAAGGCCTCACTAGCGGGAATACAGATACGCAGTATTTT.

V usage is TRBV30 and J usage is TRBJ2-3, with 11 nucleotides matching TRBD2. The CDR3 has 15 amino acids. V shed 5 bases and J 3 bases; nucleotides not matched to a gene: 7. Germline CDR1 and CDR2: GTSNPN and SVGIG (reference sequence). CDR3 sequence: CAWSIAGGVTDTQYF. CDR3 DNA: TGTGCCTGGTCTATAGCGGGAGGGGTGACAGATACGCAGTATTTT.

This clonotype has a handful of counts. The chain employs TRBV12-3 or TRBV12-4 and TRBJ2-4, with TRBD1 as a possible D gene (5 bases). This CDR3 contains 14 residues. V was shortened by 4 bases and J by 9 bases, with 16 bases between the two germline ends. For the CDR3, the DNA is TGTGCCAGCAGTTCCGCCTGGGGTAGGGGCATTCAGTACTTC. This gives the protein CASSSAWGRGIQYF.

The V call is TRBV6-2 or TRBV6-3, the J call TRBJ1-1, with TRBD1 as a possible D gene (6 bases). Germline CDR1 reads MNHEY; CDR2 reads SVGEGT. V was trimmed by 5 bases and J by 0 bases, leaving 10 bases between them. This CDR3 has 14 residues. The DNA for the CDR3 is TGTGCCAGCAGTAGATGGGGGCTGAACACTGAAGCTTTCTTT. Protein product: CASSRWGLNTEAFF.

There are a few counts of this clonotype. The chain links TRBV4-1 to TRBJ2-7, with TRBD1 matching over 10 bases. The trim removed 8 bases at V and 5 bases at J, leaving 6 bases unmatched. This CDR3 has 13 residues. The germline V gene has CDR1 MGHRA and CDR2 YSYEKL. Here the CDR3 reads CASLSDRGDEQYF. Here the CDR3 DNA reads TGCGCCAGCCTATCGGACAGGGGGGACGAGCAGTACTTC.

This chain links TRBV29-1 with TRBJ1-1; TRBD1 agrees at 8 bases. Germline V lookup: CDR1 SQVTM, CDR2 ANQGSEA. Losses at the gene ends were 7 bases for V and 4 bases for J; bases not matched to a gene: 8. This CDR3 has 13 amino acids. The CDR3 DNA is TGCAGCGCCGCGGGACAGGTCGTCACTGAAGCTTTCTTT. It yields the protein CSAAGQVVTEAFF.

The DNA for the CDR3 is TGTGCCAGCAGTTTTCCTCGGACAGGGTGGGCAGATACGCAGTATTTT. Amino acid sequence: CASSFPRTGWADTQYF. The chain carries TRBV25-1 and TRBJ2-3, with 8 bases aligning to TRBD1. CDR1 is MGHDK, CDR2 SYGVNS, per germline. V lost 5 bases and J lost 4; bases outside the gene matches: 11. The CDR3 consists of 16 residues.

This clonotype occurred many times. The V call is TRBV7-6, the J call TRBJ1-1; D ambiguous. CDR1 SGHVS and CDR2 FNYEAQ come from the germline V gene. Trimming removed 5 bases at V and 3 bases at J, with 10 bases between. There are 13 residues in the CDR3. CDR3: CASSPLSHTEAFF. CDR3 nucleotide sequence: TGTGCCAGCAGCCCCCTGAGCCACACTGAAGCTTTCTTT.

The chain combines TRBV6-1 with TRBJ1-4; TRBD1 might be the D (6 bases). Germline CDR1 and CDR2: MNHNS and SASEGT. Trimming took off 6 bases at V and 2 bases at J, with 13 bases between the two ends. The CDR3 length is 15 residues. DNA of the CDR3: TGTGCCAGCAGAACAGGGAGAAAGACTAATGAAAAACTGTTTTTT. The encoded protein is CASRTGRKTNEKLFF.

The genes are TRBV5-5 and TRBJ2-7, with D perhaps given as TRBD1 or TRBD2 (5 bases each). The length of the CDR3 is 13 residues. The germline V gene has CDR1 SGHKS and CDR2 YYEKEE (reference sequence). Between the trimmed V and J ends, which lost 2 bases and 4 bases, there was a span of 10 bases. The CDR3 loop reads CASSFGREYEQYF. In DNA, the CDR3 is TGTGCCAGCAGCTTCGGCAGGGAGTACGAGCAGTACTTC.

The CDR3 nucleotides read TGTGCCTGGAGTGTACGAAGAGCGGGGAACGAGCAGTACTTC. It encodes CAWSVRRAGNEQYF. The chain links TRBV30 to TRBJ2-7, with 7 nucleotides matching TRBD2. CDR1 is GTSNPN and CDR2 is SVGIG in the germline V gene (reference sequence). This CDR3 contains 14 residues. J lost 5 bases, V lost 0 bases, and 7 bases had no gene match.

This clonotype appeared a few times. The chain is built from TRBV15 and TRBJ2-1; unclear D gene. Deletions cut 8 bases from V and 0 bases from J, with 8 bases between. CDR1 is LNHNV and CDR2 is YYDKDF in the germline V gene (reference sequence). The CDR3 runs to 13 residues. CDR3 in DNA: TGTGCCACCGAGATGGGCTCCTACAATGAGCAGTTCTTC. Encoded protein: CATEMGSYNEQFF.

The chain is built from TRBV5-1 and TRBJ2-7; 8 bases fit TRBD2. V was clipped by 4 bases and J by 5 bases; unmatched bases: 11. This CDR3 is built from 15 residues. Germline V CDR1 and CDR2: SGHRS, YFSETQ. The CDR3 DNA follows: TGCGCCAGCAGCCGGGCTACCCTAGCGGGCAACGAGCAGTACTTC. It encodes CASSRATLAGNEQYF.

This clonotype was counted a few times. The rearrangement links TRBV7-2 to TRBJ2-4; D not certain. The length of the CDR3 is 15 residues. V lost 1 base, J lost 3 bases, and 10 bases lay in between. Per the germline V gene, CDR1 is SGHTA and CDR2 is FQGNSA. CDR3 sequence (DNA): TGTGCCAGCAGCTTAGGGCTTTTGGGCAAAAACATTCAGTACTTC. This sequence encodes CASSLGLLGKNIQYF.

The chain uses TRBV9 and TRBJ2-3; TRBD2 aligns across 11 bases. The germline gives CDR1 SGDLS, CDR2 YYNGEE. J gave up 2 bases and V 3 bases, and 8 bases lay outside the gene matches. The CDR3 extends over 17 amino acids. The CDR3 here is CASSATGTSGLTDTQYF. DNA for the CDR3: TGTGCCAGCAGCGCAACCGGGACTAGCGGACTCACAGATACGCAGTATTTT.

Comments on this clonotype: A much larger clone differs from this one at a single base, so this may be a read error. The genes are TRBV6-1 and TRBJ2-1; D possibly corresponds to TRBD2 (7 bases). Germline lookup yields CDR1 MNHNS and CDR2 SASEGT. Trimming took off 7 bases at V and 0 bases at J, with 16 bases between the two ends. CDR3 size: 16 residues. The CDR3 sequence is CASTRRGASSYNEQFF. The CDR3 DNA reads TGTGCCAGCACCAGACGGGGGGCGAGCTCCTACAATGAGCAGTTCTTC.

This clonotype was seen repeatedly, ten times or more. This chain connects TRBV12-3 or TRBV12-4 to TRBJ1-6; 8 bases line up with TRBD1. Losses at the gene ends were 7 bases for V and 7 bases for J; bases not matched to a gene: 12. The CDR3 consists of 16 residues. The DNA of the CDR3 is TGTGCCAGCACCCCGGACAGGGACCTATGGAATTCACCCCTCCACTTT. It specifies CASTPDRDLWNSPLHF.

This chain uses TRBV6-2 or TRBV6-3 with TRBJ2-5; D is tentatively TRBD1 or TRBD2 (6 bases each). Germline V gene lookup returns CDR1 MNHEY and CDR2 SVGEGT. The length of the CDR3 is 14 residues. The V gene lost 9 bases and the J gene lost 2 bases, with 16 bases spanning the gap. The CDR3 DNA reads as TGTGCCAGTAGGAGGGGGACTTTACAAGAGACCCAGTACTTC. It encodes CASRRGTLQETQYF.

This clonotype turned up a few times. The chain combines TRBV6-2 or TRBV6-3 with TRBJ1-2, with 8 bases identical to TRBD1. Germline CDR1 reads MNHEY; CDR2 reads SVGEGT. The J segment lost 4 bases and the V segment lost 5 bases, leaving 9 bases of the junction unmatched. CDR3 length: 15 residues. The CDR3 coding sequence is TGTGCCAGCAGTCCCCACCCCGGGACAGGCTATGGCTACACCTTC. As protein: CASSPHPGTGYGYTF.